This entry concerns a single TCR beta chain. Sequenced by immunoSEQ multiplex PCR; TCRdb stores in-frame clones only, minus some. Among about 100,000 clones listed, around four fifths were seen once. V was clipped by 5 bases and J by 2 bases; unmatched bases: 10. Germline values: CDR1 LNHDA, CDR2 SQIVND (reference sequence). The CDR3 totals 17 residues. The entry originates in a study of blood T cell repertoires in COVID-19. The V and J genes are TRBV19 and TRBJ2-3; 10 nucleotides match TRBD2. The TCR comes from a woman in her 70s with acute or convalescent COVID-19. Specimen: peripheral blood. Here the CDR3 DNA reads TGTGCCAGTAGTTCGACAGCTAGCGGGGGAATCACAGATACGCAGTATTTT. It encodes CASSSTASGGITDTQYF.